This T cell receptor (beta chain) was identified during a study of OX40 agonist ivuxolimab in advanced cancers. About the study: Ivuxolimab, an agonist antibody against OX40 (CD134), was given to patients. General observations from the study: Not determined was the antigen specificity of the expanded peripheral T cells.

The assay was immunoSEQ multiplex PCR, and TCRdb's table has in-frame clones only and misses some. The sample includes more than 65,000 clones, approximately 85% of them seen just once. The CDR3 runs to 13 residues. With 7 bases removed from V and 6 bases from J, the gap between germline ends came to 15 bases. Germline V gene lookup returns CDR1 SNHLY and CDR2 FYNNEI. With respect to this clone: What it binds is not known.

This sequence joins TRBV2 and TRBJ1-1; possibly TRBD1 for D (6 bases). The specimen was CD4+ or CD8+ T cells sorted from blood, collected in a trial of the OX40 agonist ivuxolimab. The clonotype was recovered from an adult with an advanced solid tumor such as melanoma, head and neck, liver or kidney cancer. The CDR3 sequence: CASNRDYIAEAFF. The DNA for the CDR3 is TGTGCCAGCAACAGGGATTATATCGCTGAAGCTTTCTTT.